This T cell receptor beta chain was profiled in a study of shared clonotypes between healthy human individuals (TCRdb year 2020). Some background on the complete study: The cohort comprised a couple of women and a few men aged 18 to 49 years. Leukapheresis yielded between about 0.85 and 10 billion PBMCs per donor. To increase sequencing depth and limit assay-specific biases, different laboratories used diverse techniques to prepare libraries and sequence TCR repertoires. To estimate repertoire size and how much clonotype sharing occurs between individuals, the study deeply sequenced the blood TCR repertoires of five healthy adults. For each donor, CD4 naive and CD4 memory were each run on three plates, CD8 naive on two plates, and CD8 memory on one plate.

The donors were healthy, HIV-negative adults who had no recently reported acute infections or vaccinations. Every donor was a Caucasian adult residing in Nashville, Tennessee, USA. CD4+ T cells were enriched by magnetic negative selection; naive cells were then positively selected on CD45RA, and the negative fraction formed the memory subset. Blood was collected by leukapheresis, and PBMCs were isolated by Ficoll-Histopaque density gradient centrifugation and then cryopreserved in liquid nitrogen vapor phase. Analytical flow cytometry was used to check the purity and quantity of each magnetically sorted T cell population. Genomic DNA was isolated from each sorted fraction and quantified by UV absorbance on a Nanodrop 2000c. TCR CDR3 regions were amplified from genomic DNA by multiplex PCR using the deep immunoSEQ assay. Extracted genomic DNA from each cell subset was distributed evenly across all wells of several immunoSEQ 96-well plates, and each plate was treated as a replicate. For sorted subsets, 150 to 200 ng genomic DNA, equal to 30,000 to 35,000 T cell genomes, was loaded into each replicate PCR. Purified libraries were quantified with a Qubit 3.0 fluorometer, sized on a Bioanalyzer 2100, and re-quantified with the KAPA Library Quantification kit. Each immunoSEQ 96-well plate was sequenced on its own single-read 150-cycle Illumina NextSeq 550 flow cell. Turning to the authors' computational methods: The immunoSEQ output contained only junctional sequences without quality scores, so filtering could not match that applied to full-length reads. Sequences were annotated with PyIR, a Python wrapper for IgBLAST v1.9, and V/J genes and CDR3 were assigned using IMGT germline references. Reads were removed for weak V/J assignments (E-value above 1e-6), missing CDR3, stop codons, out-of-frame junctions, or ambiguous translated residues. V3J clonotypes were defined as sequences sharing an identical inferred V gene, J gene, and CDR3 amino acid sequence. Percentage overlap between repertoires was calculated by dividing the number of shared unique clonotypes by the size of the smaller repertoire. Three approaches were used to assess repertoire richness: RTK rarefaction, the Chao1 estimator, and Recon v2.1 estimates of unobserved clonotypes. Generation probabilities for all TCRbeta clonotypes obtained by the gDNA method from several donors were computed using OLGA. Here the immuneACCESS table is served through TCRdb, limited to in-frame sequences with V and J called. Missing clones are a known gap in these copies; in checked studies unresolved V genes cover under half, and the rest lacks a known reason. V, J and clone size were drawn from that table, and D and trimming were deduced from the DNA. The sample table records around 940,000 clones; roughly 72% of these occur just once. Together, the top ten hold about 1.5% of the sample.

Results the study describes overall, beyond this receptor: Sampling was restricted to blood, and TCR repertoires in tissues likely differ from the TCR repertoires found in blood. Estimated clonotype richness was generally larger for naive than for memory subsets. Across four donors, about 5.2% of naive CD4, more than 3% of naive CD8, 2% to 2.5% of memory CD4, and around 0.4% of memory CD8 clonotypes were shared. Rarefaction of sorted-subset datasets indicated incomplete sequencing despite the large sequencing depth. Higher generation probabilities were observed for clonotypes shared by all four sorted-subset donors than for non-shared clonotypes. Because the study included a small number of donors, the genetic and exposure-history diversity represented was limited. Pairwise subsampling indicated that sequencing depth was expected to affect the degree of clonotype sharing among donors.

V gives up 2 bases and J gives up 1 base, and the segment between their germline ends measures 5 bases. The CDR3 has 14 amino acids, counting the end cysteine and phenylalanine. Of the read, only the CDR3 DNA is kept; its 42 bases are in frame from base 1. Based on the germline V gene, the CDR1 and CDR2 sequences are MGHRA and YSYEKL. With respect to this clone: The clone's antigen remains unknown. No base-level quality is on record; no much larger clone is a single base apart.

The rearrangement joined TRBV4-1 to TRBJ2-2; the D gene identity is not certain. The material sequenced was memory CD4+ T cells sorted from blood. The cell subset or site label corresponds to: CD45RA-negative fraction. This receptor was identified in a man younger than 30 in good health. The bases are TGCGCCAGCAGCCAATTGGTGAACACCGGGGAGCTGTTTTTT. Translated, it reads CASSQLVNTGELFF.